This T cell receptor beta chain originates from a study of tumor-infiltrating lymphocytes in primary liver carcinoma. With 1 base removed from V and 14 bases from J, the gap between germline ends came to 20 bases. Germline CDR1 and CDR2: SGHVS and FQNEAQ. CDR3 length: 15 amino acids. RNA and DNA were co-extracted from roughly 20-30 mg of unsorted bulk tissue. A primer in the constant region served to generate TCR beta cDNA from about 470 ng of total RNA. Construction of TCR beta libraries relied on three successive nested multiplex PCR rounds employing slightly modified ARM-PCR. It was with TRBV1-TRBV30 forward primers and a C-beta reverse primer that the first two PCR rounds were run, at roughly 11 cycles each. TCRdb reanalysed the multiplex PCR reads using MiXCR and keeps one entry per CDR3 protein. Among about 35,000 distinct CDR3 sequences, approximately 73% were seen once, and the ten largest hold roughly 15%.

This sequence joins TRBV7-8 and TRBJ2-2; perhaps TRBD2 as D (5 bases). Material: liver tumor tissue from sampling region 4. Subset reported: tumor region T4, right-lateral pole. The clonotype comes from a man in his forties with primary liver carcinoma and hepatitis B virus infection. The CDR3 region is CASSLVQQNTGKLFF. CDR3 nucleotides: TGTGCCAGCAGCTTAGTACAGCAGAACACCGGGAAACTGTTTTTT.